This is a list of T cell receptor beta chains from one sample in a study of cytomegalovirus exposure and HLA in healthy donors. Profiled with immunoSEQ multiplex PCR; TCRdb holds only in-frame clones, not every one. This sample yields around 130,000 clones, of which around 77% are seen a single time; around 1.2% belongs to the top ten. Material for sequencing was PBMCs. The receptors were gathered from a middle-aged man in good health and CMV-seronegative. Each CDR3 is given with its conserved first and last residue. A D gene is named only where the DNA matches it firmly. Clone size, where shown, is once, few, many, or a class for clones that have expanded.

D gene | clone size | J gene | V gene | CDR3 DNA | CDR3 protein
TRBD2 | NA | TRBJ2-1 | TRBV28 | TGTGCCAGCAGCTCCGGGACTAGCGGACCATCGGGCAATGAGCAGTTCTTC | CASSSGTSGPSGNEQFF
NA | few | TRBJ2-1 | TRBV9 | TGTGCCAGCAGCGTACACTTGAGCTCCTACAATGAGCAGTTCTTC | CASSVHLSSYNEQFF
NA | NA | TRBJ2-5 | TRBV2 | TGTGCCAGCAGCCCTATCCGACAGACCCAAGAGACCCAGTACTTC | CASSPIRQTQETQYF
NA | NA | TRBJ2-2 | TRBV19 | TGTGCCAGTAGTATCCTAACCGGGGAGCTGTTTTTT | CASSILTGELFF
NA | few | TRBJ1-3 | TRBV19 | TGTGCCAGTAGTACCCTGGGAAACACCATATATTTT | CASSTLGNTIYF
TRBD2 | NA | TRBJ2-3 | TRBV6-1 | TGTGCCAGCAGGAGCGGGAGGCTTGGGGATACGCAGTATTTT | CASRSGRLGDTQYF
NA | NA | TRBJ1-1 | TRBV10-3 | TGTGCCATCAGTGATGGCCCCGATAACACTGAAGCTTTCTTT | CAISDGPDNTEAFF
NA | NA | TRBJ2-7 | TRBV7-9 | TGTGCCAGCAGCTTAGAAGACAGAACCTACGAGCAGTACTTC | CASSLEDRTYEQYF
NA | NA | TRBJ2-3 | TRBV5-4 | TGTGCCAGCAGCCACAGGGCCGGTCCTAGCACAGATACGCAGTATTTT | CASSHRAGPSTDTQYF
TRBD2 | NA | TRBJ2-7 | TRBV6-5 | TGTGCCAGCAGACGGGAGGCTCCCCCCTACGAGCAGTACTTC | CASRREAPPYEQYF
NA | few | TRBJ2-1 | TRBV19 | TGTGCCAGTAGTATAGCCCTTTACAATGAGCAGTTCTTC | CASSIALYNEQFF
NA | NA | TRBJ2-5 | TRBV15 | TGTGCCACCAGTCGTAGCCCCCAAGAGACCCAGTACTTC | CATSRSPQETQYF
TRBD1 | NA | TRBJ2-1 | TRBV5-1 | TGCGCCAGCAGCCCTCGACAGGGTTATTCCCACAATGAGCAGTTCTTC | CASSPRQGYSHNEQFF
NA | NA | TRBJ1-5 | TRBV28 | TGTGCCAGCAAAGCAGGTAGGAATAGCAATCAGCCCCAGCATTTT | CASKAGRNSNQPQHF
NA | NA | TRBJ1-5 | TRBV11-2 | TGTGCCAGCAGCTTAGGTCAGAATCAGCCCCAGCATTTT | CASSLGQNQPQHF
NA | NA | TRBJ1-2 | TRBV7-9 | TGTGCCAGCACCCCCGCCGAGGAGGACTATGGCTACACCTTC | CASTPAEEDYGYTF
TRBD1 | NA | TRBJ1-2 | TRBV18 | TGTGCCAGCTCACCAGACAGGGATTTCGGCGGCTACACCTTC | CASSPDRDFGGYTF
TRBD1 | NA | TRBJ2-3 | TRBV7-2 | TGTGCCAGCAGCCACCGGGACAGTCGAGGCACAGATACGCAGTATTTT | CASSHRDSRGTDTQYF
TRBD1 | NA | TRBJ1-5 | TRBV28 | TGTGCCAGCAGAAGGCAGGGGGCGTTGAATCAGCCCCAGCATTTT | CASRRQGALNQPQHF
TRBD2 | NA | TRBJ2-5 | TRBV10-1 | TGCGCCAGCAGTGAGGCTGGACTAGCGGGAGAAGAGACCCAGTACTTC | CASSEAGLAGEETQYF
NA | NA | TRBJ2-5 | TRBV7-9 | TGTGCCAGCAGCTATATCGGAGGCCAAGGGGAGACCCAGTACTTC | CASSYIGGQGETQYF
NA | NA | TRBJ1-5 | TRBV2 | TGTGCCAGCAGTCTTGCAGGCAATCAGCCCCAGCATTTT | CASSLAGNQPQHF
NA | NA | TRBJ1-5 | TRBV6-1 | TGTGCCAGCAGTGTGGGTCAGGGGAGCAATCAGCCCCAGCATTTT | CASSVGQGSNQPQHF
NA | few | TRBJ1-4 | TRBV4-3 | TGCGCCAGCAGCCAGGGGGGGTCGTATGAAAAACTGTTTTTT | CASSQGGSYEKLFF
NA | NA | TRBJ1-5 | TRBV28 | TGTGCCAGCACCGAGAATAATCAGCCCCAGCATTTT | CASTENNQPQHF
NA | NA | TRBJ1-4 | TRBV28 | TGTGCCAGCAGTTTAAGAGTCGCGGGGTTCCTCCGGAATGAAAAACTGTTTTTT | CASSLRVAGFLRNEKLFF
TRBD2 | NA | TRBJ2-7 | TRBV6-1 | TGTGCCAGCACTAGCGGGTCTACAAGCTCCTACGAGCAGTACTTC | CASTSGSTSSYEQYF
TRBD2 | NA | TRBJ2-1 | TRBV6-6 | TGTGCCAGCAGTGCACGGCGGGGACTAGCGTTGGATGAGCAGTTCTTC | CASSARRGLALDEQFF
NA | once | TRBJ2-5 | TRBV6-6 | TGTGCCAGCAGTTACTCGAGACAAGAGACCCAGTACTTC | CASSYSRQETQYF
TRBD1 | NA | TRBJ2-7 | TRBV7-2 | TGTGCCAGCAGCTCCCCCGGGACAGGAGCCTACGAGCAGTACTTC | CASSSPGTGAYEQYF
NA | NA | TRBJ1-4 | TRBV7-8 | TGTGCCAGCAGCTTAGGAGGCCGGGGGTTTGCGCTAAGTGAAAAACTGTTTTTT | CASSLGGRGFALSEKLFF
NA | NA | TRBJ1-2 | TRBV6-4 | TGTGCCAGCAGTGACTCGACAAGTGGGCACTATGGCTACACCTTC | CASSDSTSGHYGYTF
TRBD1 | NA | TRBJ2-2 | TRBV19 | TGTGCCAGTAGTAAGGGCACAGGGGGTTTTACCGGGGAGCTGTTTTTT | CASSKGTGGFTGELFF
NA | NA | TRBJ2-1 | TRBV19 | TGTGCCAGTAGTATACCTAGGGGTGAGCAGTTCTTC | CASSIPRGEQFF
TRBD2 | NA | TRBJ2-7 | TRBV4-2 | TGTGCCAGCAGCCAAGAGGGGGGCGGGAGGTTCTACGAGCAGTACTTC | CASSQEGGGRFYEQYF
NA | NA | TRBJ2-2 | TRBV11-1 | TGTGCCAGCAGCTTATTCCCCCCACTGGCGGGAAACACCGGGGAGCTGTTTTTT | CASSLFPPLAGNTGELFF